A single sample gave rise to the 22 T cell receptor beta chains below, sequenced in a study of cytomegalovirus exposure and HLA in healthy donors. Primers for the PCR totalled 60 Vbeta and 13 Jbeta. Only in-frame clones appear in the TCRdb table, and some are missing; sequencing was by immunoSEQ multiplex PCR. Found here are about 48,000 clones; the top ten clones hold about 1%. What was sequenced was PBMCs. These receptor sequences come from a woman in her thirties or forties in good health and CMV-seronegative.

CDR3 DNA sequence: TGTGCCACAATCGGCGGGGCAACTAATGAAAAACTGTTTTTT. This sequence encodes CATIGGATNEKLFF. The V gene is TRBV19, the J gene TRBJ1-4; D remains ambiguous. CDR1 is LNHDA, CDR2 SQIVND, per germline (reference sequence). CDR3 length equals 14 residues. The V and J ends lost 10 bases and 0 bases respectively, with 12 bases between them.

This sequence joins TRBV5-1 and TRBJ2-3; 10 nucleotides agree with TRBD2. This CDR3 contains 16 residues. V was pared by 0 bases and J by 1 base, with 2 bases of the junction left unmatched. Germline CDR1 reads SGHRS; CDR2 reads YFSETQ. CDR3 residues: CASSLVGTSGTDTQYF. The CDR3 coding sequence is TGCGCCAGCAGCTTGGTTGGGACTAGCGGCACAGATACGCAGTATTTT.

The rearrangement uses TRBV28 and TRBJ2-7, with D uncertain. Between the trimmed V and J ends, which lost 5 bases and 0 bases, there was a span of 11 bases. This CDR3 region has 14 residues. Per the germline V gene, CDR1 is MDHEN and CDR2 is SYDVKM. The chain's CDR3 is CASSHSLSSYEQYF. DNA of the CDR3: TGTGCCAGCAGTCATAGCCTCAGCTCCTACGAGCAGTACTTC.

This rearrangement joins TRBV6-5 to TRBJ1-1; 10 nucleotides line up with TRBD1. The CDR3 covers 13 residues. The junction had 2 bases not matched to a gene; V was cut back by 5 bases and J by 5 bases. Germline values: CDR1 MNHEY, CDR2 SVGAGI. The CDR3 bases are TGTGCCAGCAGTAGGACAGGGGGAACTGAAGCTTTCTTT. Translation: CASSRTGGTEAFF.

Here the CDR3 reads CASSEQGANYGYTF. CDR3 nucleotides: TGTGCCAGCAGTGAACAGGGAGCTAACTATGGCTACACCTTC. The chain recombines TRBV28 with TRBJ1-2; tentatively, D is TRBD1 (6 bases). The CDR3 runs to 14 residues. Per the germline V gene, CDR1 is MDHEN and CDR2 is SYDVKM. V gave up 5 bases and J gave up 0 bases, with 10 bases separating them.

The chain carries TRBV19 and TRBJ2-5, with D possibly being TRBD1 (5 bases). Germline values: CDR1 LNHDA, CDR2 SQIVND (reference sequence). The V end lost 6 bases, the J end lost 2 bases, and 19 bases lay between the germline ends. This CDR3 region has 16 residues. The CDR3 region has the DNA TGTGCCAGTAGCCCCCAGGGAATCTGGGGACAAGAGACCCAGTACTTC. Translating gives CASSPQGIWGQETQYF.

CDR3 bases: TGTGCCTCCAAACGAAACAGGGCAAACACCATATATTTT. As protein: CASKRNRANTIYF. This chain joins TRBV30 and TRBJ1-3, with D maybe TRBD1 (6 bases). V was clipped by 7 bases and J by 6 bases, with 16 bases between them. The V gene's germline CDR1 is GTSNPN and CDR2 SVGIG (reference sequence). The CDR3 consists of 13 residues.

V and J are TRBV27 and TRBJ1-1; 8 bases line up with TRBD1. Per the germline V gene, CDR1 is MNHEY and CDR2 is SMNVEV (reference sequence). CDR3 length: 13 residues. V gave up 5 bases and J gave up 4 bases; unmatched junction bases: 3. This chain's CDR3 is CASSADRGTEAFF. For the CDR3, the DNA is TGTGCCAGCAGTGCAGACAGGGGCACTGAAGCTTTCTTT.

V is TRBV29-1 and J is TRBJ1-1; the match to TRBD1 covers 10 bases. V lost 2 bases, J lost 10 bases, and 4 bases stayed unmatched. The CDR3 has 12 amino acids. The germline CDR1 and CDR2 sequences are SQVTM and ANQGSEA. CDR3 sequence (DNA): TGCAGCGTTGAATGGGACAGGGGATTAGCTTTCTTT. Residues: CSVEWDRGLAFF. The variable domain in full, completed from reference TRBV29-1 and TRBJ1-1, reads SAVISQKPSRDICQRGTSLTIQCQVDSQVTMMFWYRQQPGQSLTLIATANQGSEATYESGFVIDKFPISRPNLTFSTLTVSNMSPEDSSIYLCSVEWDRGLAFFGQGTRLTVV.

V usage is TRBV7-2 and J usage is TRBJ2-2; D is possibly TRBD1 (7 bases). The CDR3 is made up of 14 amino acids. Germline V gene data show CDR1 as SGHTA and CDR2 as FQGNSA. The V gene lost 5 bases and the J gene lost 6 bases, with 13 bases spanning the gap. Here the CDR3 DNA reads TGTGCCAGCAGCCAGGGGGGTGGGGCCGGGGAGCTGTTTTTT. Its protein product is CASSQGGGAGELFF.

The genes are TRBV9 and TRBJ2-6; 7 bases are a match to TRBD1. V dropped 3 bases and J dropped 3; count of bases not matched to a gene: 6. This CDR3 region has 16 residues. Germline V lookup: CDR1 SGDLS, CDR2 YYNGEE. The CDR3 loop reads CASSAGGWGGANVLTF. The DNA of the CDR3 is TGTGCCAGCAGCGCAGGGGGTTGGGGTGGGGCCAACGTCCTGACTTTC.

The chain has TRBV29-1 and TRBJ2-7; the D is unclear. Trimming took 0 bases from V and 3 from J, leaving 9 bases between them. The CDR3 is made up of 13 amino acids. Germline assignment: CDR1 SQVTM and CDR2 ANQGSEA. The CDR3 coding sequence is TGCAGCGTTGAAGATAGCCTATTCTACGAGCAGTACTTC. Translation gives CSVEDSLFYEQYF.

The V and J genes are TRBV4-2 and TRBJ2-7, with 12 bases lining up with TRBD2. The CDR3 consists of 16 residues. With 4 bases clipped from V and 5 bases from J, the junction kept 9 bases outside the gene matches. The germline gives CDR1 LGHNA, CDR2 YNFKEQ. CDR3 in DNA: TGTGCCAGCAGCCCCGAAATAGGACTAGCGGGGAACGAGCAGTACTTC. As protein: CASSPEIGLAGNEQYF.

The chain has TRBV5-1 and TRBJ2-2, with 8 bases that match TRBD1. The trim removed 3 bases at V and 2 bases at J, leaving 6 bases unmatched. CDR3 size: 16 residues. Germline CDR1 SGHRS, CDR2 YFSETQ. In DNA, the CDR3 is TGCGCCAGCAGCTCCTCAGGGGGCCTTAACACCGGGGAGCTGTTTTTT. It specifies CASSSSGGLNTGELFF.

The chain employs TRBV19 and TRBJ1-1, with 10 bases aligning to TRBD1. This CDR3 is built from 16 residues. From germline, CDR1 is LNHDA and CDR2 SQIVND (reference sequence). V lost 5 bases to trimming and J lost 6 bases; unmatched junction nucleotides: 12. The CDR3 region is CASSPKDRGTTAEAFF. The CDR3 region has the DNA TGTGCCAGTAGTCCAAAGGACAGGGGGACGACAGCTGAAGCTTTCTTT.

J is TRBJ2-7 and V is TRBV5-1, with 7 bases matching TRBD2. The CDR3 has 15 residues. The junction had 11 bases not matched to a gene; V was cut back by 3 bases and J by 5 bases. Germline V lookup: CDR1 SGHRS, CDR2 YFSETQ. The CDR3 bases are TGCGCCAGCAGCTCCGGAGGGCGGGGGAGTAACGAGCAGTACTTC. It is translated as CASSSGGRGSNEQYF.

V usage is TRBV28 and J usage is TRBJ1-1; 10 positions agree with TRBD1. Trimming cost V 2 bases and J 6 bases; bases outside gene matches: 3. CDR1 is MDHEN and CDR2 is SYDVKM in the germline V gene. The CDR3 extends over 14 amino acids. The CDR3 spells CASSLPGTGAEAFF. CDR3 in DNA: TGTGCCAGCAGTTTACCCGGGACAGGGGCTGAAGCTTTCTTT.

The chain links TRBV18 to TRBJ2-7, with 10 bases aligning to TRBD1. The CDR3 is 13 amino acids. J was trimmed by 5 bases and V by 3 bases; bases with no gene match: 1. Germline V gene sequence: CDR1 KGHSH, CDR2 LQKENI. Written as DNA, the CDR3 is TGTGCCAGCTCACCGGGGACAGGGGACGAGCAGTACTTC. Translation gives CASSPGTGDEQYF.

This chain links TRBV18 with TRBJ1-2; a possible D gene is TRBD1 (6 bases). The length of the CDR3 is 14 residues. The V gene lost 3 bases and the J gene lost 4 bases, with 12 bases spanning the gap. CDR1 KGHSH and CDR2 LQKENI come from the germline V gene. The CDR3 loop reads CASSPGQKLYGYTF. The CDR3 DNA reads TGTGCCAGCTCACCGGGACAAAAACTCTATGGCTACACCTTC.

The V call is TRBV5-1, the J call TRBJ2-3, with 10 bases lining up with TRBD1. The trim removed 2 bases at V and 4 bases at J, leaving 10 bases unmatched. Germline-derived CDR1 and CDR2 are SGHRS and YFSETQ. This CDR3 region has 17 residues. The CDR3 region has the DNA TGCGCCAGCAGCTTCTTGCCGACAGGGGGCCGCCCAGATACGCAGTATTTT. This gives the protein CASSFLPTGGRPDTQYF.

The genes are TRBV6-5 and TRBJ1-1, with D perhaps TRBD1 (6 bases). The CDR3 sequence is 13 residues long. Trimming shortened V by 7 bases and J by 4 bases, and 13 bases separated the two germline ends. Looked up from germline, CDR1 is MNHEY and CDR2 is SVGAGI. CDR3 bases: TGTGCCAGCACCATAGGGGGTAGCACTGAAGCTTTCTTT. It is translated as CASTIGGSTEAFF.

The J gene is TRBJ2-5, the V gene TRBV6-1, with D perhaps TRBD1 (6 bases). The germline V gene has CDR1 MNHNS and CDR2 SASEGT. The CDR3 contains 17 residues. V gave up 4 bases and J gave up 9 bases, with 27 bases separating them. CDR3 nucleotide sequence: TGTGCCAGCAGTGGGGCCCGGGACACGACCCCCAATCTGGCCCAGTACTTC. Translation gives CASSGARDTTPNLAQYF.